This is a list of T cell receptor beta chains from one sample in a study of blood T cell repertoires in COVID-19. Sequencing used immunoSEQ multiplex PCR; TCRdb keeps in-frame clones, though not all of them. The repertoire holds around 340,000 clones, around 82% seen once, with 2.5% to 3.5% in the top ten. Sequencing used peripheral blood. The receptors were sampled from a man under 40 with active or convalescent COVID-19. CDR3s include the opening cysteine and the closing phenylalanine or tryptophan. The order of the fields is D gene, clone size, V gene, J gene, CDR3 DNA, CDR3 protein. D genes are given only for firm matches. Some rows have no size entry. The others give once, few or many, or a class for an expanded clone.

D: -
size: many
V: TRBV7-2
J: TRBJ2-3
DNA: TGTGCCAGCAGCTTAGATCTCCAGGGGCCGCAGTATTTT
CDR3: CASSLDLQGPQYF

D: -
size: -
V: TRBV24-1
J: TRBJ2-5
DNA: TGTGCCCCTGAACGGGTGCAGACCCAAGAGACCCAGTACTTC
CDR3: CAPERVQTQETQYF

D: -
size: few
V: TRBV5-1
J: TRBJ2-3
DNA: TGCGCCAGCAGCTTGGTGCGTCAGGGGGGCCGGGCCCCGGAACCTAGCACAGATACGCAGTATTTT
CDR3: CASSLVRQGGRAPEPSTDTQYF

D: TRBD1
size: -
V: TRBV7-8
J: TRBJ1-2
DNA: TGTGCCAGCAGCCCCCCAGGGGGGCGACTTTATGGCTACACCTTC
CDR3: CASSPPGGRLYGYTF

D: TRBD1
size: -
V: TRBV13
J: TRBJ1-2
DNA: TGTGCCAGCAGCCCCCCGCAGGGGGCCTATGGCTACACCTTC
CDR3: CASSPPQGAYGYTF

D: -
size: once
V: TRBV28
J: TRBJ1-2
DNA: TGTGCCAGCAGTCCCCCCAGCAGGGGCTACACCTTC
CDR3: CASSPPSRGYTF

D: TRBD2
size: -
V: TRBV5-1
J: TRBJ2-7
DNA: TGCGCCAGCAGTCCGAATAGCGGGGTGTACGAGCAGTACTTC
CDR3: CASSPNSGVYEQYF

D: -
size: -
V: TRBV7-8
J: TRBJ2-1
DNA: TGTGCCAGCAGCTTCCCTGGAGGTACGAAGGAGCAGTTCTTC
CDR3: CASSFPGGTKEQFF

D: TRBD2
size: -
V: TRBV19
J: TRBJ2-2
DNA: TGTGCCAGTAGCTTAATAACTAGCGGGAACACCGGGGAGCTGTTTTTT
CDR3: CASSLITSGNTGELFF

D: -
size: -
V: TRBV6-5
J: TRBJ1-2
DNA: TGTGCCAGCAGCGGGACAAACTATGGCTACACCTTC
CDR3: CASSGTNYGYTF

D: -
size: -
V: TRBV19
J: TRBJ2-7
DNA: TGTGCCAGTAGTAAAACAGGGTTGGACGAGCAGTACTTC
CDR3: CASSKTGLDEQYF

D: TRBD2
size: -
V: TRBV9
J: TRBJ2-3
DNA: TGTGCCAGCAGCTTGACCCCTAGCGGCGCGGGAGATACGCAGTATTTT
CDR3: CASSLTPSGAGDTQYF

D: -
size: -
V: TRBV13
J: TRBJ1-6
DNA: TGTGCCAGCAGCTCGGGAGACTCACCCCTCCACTTT
CDR3: CASSSGDSPLHF

D: TRBD1
size: -
V: TRBV2
J: TRBJ1-1
DNA: TGTGCCAGCAGTTTCGACAGGGGCACTGAAGCTTTCTTT
CDR3: CASSFDRGTEAFF

D: TRBD2
size: -
V: TRBV7-9
J: TRBJ2-3
DNA: TGTGCCAGCAGCCCTTGGACTAGCGGGAGGTCGGATACGCAGTATTTT
CDR3: CASSPWTSGRSDTQYF

D: -
size: -
V: TRBV7-9
J: TRBJ1-2
DNA: TGTGCCAGCAGCTTAGCGCTGGGAGGAGGGGTAGGTGCCTTC
CDR3: CASSLALGGGVGAF

D: -
size: -
V: TRBV27
J: TRBJ2-2
DNA: TGTGCCAGCAGTTTATTTGGGCGGACTGGGGAGCTGTTTTTT
CDR3: CASSLFGRTGELFF

D: -
size: -
V: TRBV28
J: TRBJ1-5
DNA: TGTGCCAGCAACGACAGGATCCTTAGCAATCAGCCCCAGCATTTT
CDR3: CASNDRILSNQPQHF

D: -
size: once
V: TRBV5-4
J: TRBJ1-2
DNA: TGTGCCAGCAGCTCAGAACAGGCACCCTATGGCTACACCTTC
CDR3: CASSSEQAPYGYTF

D: -
size: -
V: TRBV10-3
J: TRBJ1-3
DNA: TGTGCCATCAGTGAGTCGGAGTATTCTGGAAACACCATATATTTT
CDR3: CAISESEYSGNTIYF

D: TRBD1
size: many
V: TRBV10-3
J: TRBJ2-7
DNA: TGTGCCATCAGTGTCGACAGGGGCGAGCAGTACTTC
CDR3: CAISVDRGEQYF

D: -
size: -
V: TRBV25-1
J: TRBJ2-7
DNA: TGTGCCAGCAGTGATAGCTACGAGCAGTACTTC
CDR3: CASSDSYEQYF